These T cell receptor beta chains were read from a single sample in a study of blood T cell repertoires in COVID-19. Profiling relied on immunoSEQ multiplex PCR, and the TCRdb table lists in-frame clones only, not all of them. The sample lists about 66,000 clones, around 82% occurring once. Sequencing was performed on peripheral blood. These receptors came from a man aged 55 to 70 with acute or convalescent COVID-19. The conserved cysteine and the conserved F or W are not part of the CDR3 here. Fields, in order: V gene, CDR3 protein.

>TRBV27
ASSPLAGTANEQY
>TRBV7-2
ASSLTGGQGIYGYT
>TRBV5-1
ASSIAGDTDTQY
>TRBV5-4
ASSLQRGAGYEQF
>TRBV25-1
ASSPSTGEKRTQY
>TRBV2
ASRPRVVAYNEQF
>TRBV10-3
AISESPTAFSYEQY
>TRBV29-1
SALKVAGGGFSYTQY
>TRBV6-5
ASSYSPGQANEKLF
>TRBV5-1
ASSLVSGSINNEQF
>TRBV28
ASNDRASNQPQH
>TRBV7-2
ASSAGYSPLH
>TRBV11-1
ASSLLRGNTEAF
>TRBV5-6
ASSPTGRDGYT
>TRBV7-2
ASSLALGAQDTQY
>TRBV14
ASSHIWETEAF
>TRBV7-9
ASSSTGLGNTEAF
>TRBV3-1/TRBV3-2
ASSQQTTTGRRETQY
>TRBV5-4
ASSLGFMAVDGYT
>TRBV11-2
ASSSSGGPDTQY
>TRBV19
ASSMGQGPYNEQF
>TRBV5-5
ASSLLGGKDYNSPLH
>TRBV3-1/TRBV3-2
ASSLDTGNQPQH
>TRBV5-1
ASSLGNRDRGGRLF
>TRBV7-2
ASSTGGRTEAF
>TRBV2
ASSGESSYNSPLH
>TRBV9
ASSVFVQGTDTQY
>TRBV7-2
ASSPSTGAGQETQY
>TRBV27
ASSPRTDGNQPQH
>TRBV6-5
ASSPGFEPQH
>TRBV18
ASFTGVSSEKLF
>TRBV9
ASSLTDRDYGYT
>TRBV6-2/TRBV6-3
ASSYVRTDYGYT
>TRBV6-5
ASSTGTRQFVEQF
>TRBV2
ASSWEAFEKLF
>TRBV5-1
ASSRTGSYNEQF
>TRBV5-1
ASSVDRPSSYEQY
>TRBV10-2
ASSAQGGYEQY
>TRBV5-1
ASSSRTSLRETQY
>TRBV6-5
ASSYKVAGRPETQY
>TRBV5-1
ASSRDGTGNSPLH
>TRBV6-5
ASSYLTGRPLH
>TRBV6-5
ASSLETRGSGF